This T cell receptor (beta chain) came from a study of shared clonotypes between healthy human individuals. General study results and limits: The study sampled only blood, and tissue repertoires likely differ. The rarefaction results pointed to incomplete sorted-subset sequencing despite large depth.

The authors divided CD4+ cells into CD45RA+ naive and CD45RA-negative memory subsets. The CDR3 is made up of 14 amino acids. Unmatched junction bases numbered 7, after V lost 6 bases and J lost 9 bases. Germline V CDR1 and CDR2: SGHRS, YFSETQ. On this clone: The antigen remains unidentified.

Libraries were prepared by immunoSEQ multiplex PCR; TCRdb keeps only in-frame clonotypes and omits some of them. The sample consists of approximately 250,000 clones, 50% to 75% of them appearing once. This sequence joins TRBV5-1 and TRBJ2-1; the match to TRBD2 covers 12 bases. What was sequenced was memory CD4+ T cells sorted from blood. Subset denoted: CD45RA-negative fraction. The receptor comes from a man aged 30 to 39 in good health. CDR3 in amino acids: CASNPSGRAGEQFF. The CDR3 bases are TGCGCCAGCAACCCTAGCGGGAGGGCCGGTGAGCAGTTCTTC.